This T cell receptor beta chain emerged from a study of blood T cell repertoires in COVID-19. On the study more broadly: From the United States, Italy and Spain came samples of acute and convalescent COVID-19. T cells, B-cell-depleted T cells, or PBMCs supplied cDNA or gDNA.

Original handling: Using reference gene primer amplification, nucleated cell counts were estimated. Sequencing was performed with immunoSEQ multiplex PCR; in TCRdb, only in-frame clones are kept and a portion is missing. That table gives V, J and clone size, and the DNA gave D and trimming. The table has around 170,000 clones, 80% to 85% seen once. V lost 3 bases and J lost 7, with 13 bases in between. This CDR3 is 13 amino acids long. In germline, CDR1 is SGHDT, CDR2 YYEEEE. This clone has a handful of counts. Sequenced material: peripheral blood. The chain joins TRBV5-6 to TRBJ1-2; D gene ambiguous. This sequence was found in a woman in her thirties or forties with acute or convalescent COVID-19. The CDR3 DNA is TGTGCCAGCAGCTCCACAGTGCTTTTTGGCTACACCTTC. Translation gives CASSSTVLFGYTF.